This TCR beta chain was obtained from a study of cytomegalovirus exposure and HLA in healthy donors. Study as a whole: Unique TCRs numbering some 80 million, obtained from HLA-typed donors, made up an early data release.

General study results and limits: According to the study, 160 or so TCR beta chains were cytomegalovirus-associated. A highly shared variant cluster was judged a likely technical artifact.

About this clone itself: Its antigen is unidentified.

PCR was performed using 60 Vbeta and 13 Jbeta primers. This table comes from immunoSEQ multiplex PCR, and its TCRdb copy is limited to in-frame clones, with some not included. Of 150,000 to 200,000 clones listed, around 77% are singletons. CDR3 length equals 13 residues. Unmatched junction bases numbered 3, after V lost 1 base and J lost 10 bases. Germline CDR1 is KGHSH and CDR2 is LQKENI. This receptor was identified in a man between 60 and 75 years old in good health and CMV-seronegative. Sequencing input: PBMCs. The rearrangement links TRBV18 to TRBJ2-1, with 8 bases matching TRBD1. The CDR3: CASSPLRDREQFF. The CDR3 nucleotides are TGTGCCAGCTCACCACTCCGGGACAGGGAGCAGTTCTTC.